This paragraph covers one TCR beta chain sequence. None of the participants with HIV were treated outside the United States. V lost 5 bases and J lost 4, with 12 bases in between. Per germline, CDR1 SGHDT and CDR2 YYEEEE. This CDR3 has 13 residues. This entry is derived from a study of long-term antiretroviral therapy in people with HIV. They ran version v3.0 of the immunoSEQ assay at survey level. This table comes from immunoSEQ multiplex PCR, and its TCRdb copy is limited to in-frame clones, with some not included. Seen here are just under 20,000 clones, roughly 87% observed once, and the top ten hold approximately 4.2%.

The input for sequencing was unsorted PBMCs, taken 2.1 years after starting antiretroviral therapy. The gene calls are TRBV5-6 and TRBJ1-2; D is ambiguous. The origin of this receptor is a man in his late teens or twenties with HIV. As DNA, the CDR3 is TGTGCCAGCAGGTCTGACGGTACCTATGGCTACACCTTC. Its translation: CASRSDGTYGYTF.